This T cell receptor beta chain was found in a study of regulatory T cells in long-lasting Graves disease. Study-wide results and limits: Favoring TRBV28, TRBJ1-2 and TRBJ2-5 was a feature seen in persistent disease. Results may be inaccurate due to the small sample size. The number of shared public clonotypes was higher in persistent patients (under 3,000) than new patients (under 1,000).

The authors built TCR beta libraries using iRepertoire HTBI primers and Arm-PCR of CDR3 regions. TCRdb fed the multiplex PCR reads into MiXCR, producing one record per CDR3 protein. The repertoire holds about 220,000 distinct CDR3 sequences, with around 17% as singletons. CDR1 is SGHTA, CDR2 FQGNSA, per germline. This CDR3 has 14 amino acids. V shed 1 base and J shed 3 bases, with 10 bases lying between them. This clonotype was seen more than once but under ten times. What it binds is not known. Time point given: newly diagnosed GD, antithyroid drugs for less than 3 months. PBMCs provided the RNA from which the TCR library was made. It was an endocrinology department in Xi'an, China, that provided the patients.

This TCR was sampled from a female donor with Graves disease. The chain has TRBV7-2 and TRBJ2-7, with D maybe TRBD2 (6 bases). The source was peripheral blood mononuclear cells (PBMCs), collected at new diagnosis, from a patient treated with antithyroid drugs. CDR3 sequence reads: CASSLGGEIYEQYF. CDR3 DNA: TGTGCCAGCAGCTTAGGCGGGGAGATCTACGAGCAGTACTTC. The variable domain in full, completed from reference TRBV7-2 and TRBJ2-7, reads GAGVSQSPSNKVTEKGKDVELRCDPISGHTALYWYRQSLGQGLEFLIYFQGNSAPDKSGLPSDRFSAERTGGSVSTLTIQRTQQEDSAVYLCASSLGGEIYEQYFGPGTRLTVT.